This T cell receptor beta chain is drawn from a study of cytomegalovirus exposure and HLA in healthy donors. Overall study findings and caveats: Apparent HLA restriction characterized most CMV-associated TCR beta chains in a later analysis.

This clone was seen more than once but under ten times. What it binds is unknown. Primers: 60 Vbeta forward and 13 Jbeta reverse. TCRdb keeps only in-frame clones here, not all; method: immunoSEQ multiplex PCR. The sample contains fewer than 120,000 clones, around 79% of which appear only once. Sequenced input: PBMCs. The clonotype was recovered from a woman aged 25 to 39 in good health and CMV-seronegative.

CDR3 coding DNA: TGTGCCAGCAGCCAAGCTCCTCTAGCGGATTCCTACGAGCAGTACTTC. Its protein product is CASSQAPLADSYEQYF. The V call is TRBV4-2, the J call TRBJ2-7; 7 bases line up with TRBD2. Germline V gene data show CDR1 as LGHNA and CDR2 as YNFKEQ. The CDR3 contains 16 residues. With 1 base clipped from V and 1 base from J, the junction kept 7 bases outside the gene matches.